This TCR beta chain was profiled in a study of shared T cell receptors in the human thymus. V lost 3 bases and J lost 5, with 11 bases in between. Germline CDR1 is MGHRA and CDR2 is YSYEKL. The CDR3 totals 14 residues. This table comes from immunoSEQ multiplex PCR, and its TCRdb copy is limited to in-frame clones, with some not included. The sample comprises approximately 730,000 clones, 80% to 90% of which are singletons, and around 0.0099% rests with the top ten. These data were also filed under a second study, of human thymus T cells. That publication notes: Healthy Finnish infants undergoing corrective surgery for congenital heart defects were used as donors. Thymus specimens were resections from corrective heart surgery. V and J genes seemed to be used with bias in thymic and blood repertoires. A high degree of thymic repertoire overlap among unrelated individuals was reported in related research.

The receptor was derived from a girl in the first two years of life with a congenital heart defect. The sequenced sample was thymocytes. The chain couples TRBV4-1 to TRBJ2-1; D may be TRBD2 (6 bases). CDR3 nucleotides: TGCGCCAGCAGCCATGTCGGGGGAAACAATGAGCAGTTCTTC. This encodes CASSHVGGNNEQFF.